Listed below are T cell receptor beta chains from one sample, sequenced in a study of blood T cell repertoires in COVID-19. Using immunoSEQ multiplex PCR, the repertoire was profiled, and TCRdb retains in-frame clones only, with some absent. The sample has more than 200,000 clones, approximately 82% seen once; the top ten hold 2.5% to 3%. The specimen sequenced was peripheral blood. The receptors originated from a woman in her 70s with active or convalescent COVID-19. CDR3s include the opening cysteine and the closing phenylalanine or tryptophan. D genes are given only for firm matches. Rows may omit the clone size; those that give it use once, few, many or a size class.

J | D | size | V | CDR3 | DNA
TRBJ1-1 | TRBD1 | NA | TRBV6-5 | CASTKTGVVPEAFF | TGTGCCAGCACAAAGACAGGGGTCGTTCCTGAAGCTTTCTTT
TRBJ2-3 | TRBD1 | NA | TRBV11-2 | CASSPGGDTQYF | TGTGCCAGCAGCCCAGGGGGTGATACGCAGTATTTT
TRBJ2-7 | TRBD1 | NA | TRBV7-9 | CASSSTGDEQYF | TGTGCCAGCAGCTCGACAGGGGACGAGCAGTACTTC
TRBJ1-6 | TRBD1 | NA | TRBV5-1 | CASRNTGGRNSPLHF | TGCGCCAGCAGAAATACAGGGGGCCGGAATTCACCCCTCCACTTT
TRBJ2-1 | TRBD2 | NA | TRBV11-3 | CASSQFGGGGYNEQFF | TGTGCCAGCAGCCAGTTCGGCGGGGGGGGGTACAATGAGCAGTTCTTC
TRBJ1-5 | NA | NA | TRBV2 | CASSDYRVQPQHF | TGTGCCAGCAGTGATTATCGTGTTCAGCCCCAGCATTTT
TRBJ2-4 | NA | once | TRBV19 | CASNLGADKNIQYF | TGTGCCAGTAACCTGGGGGCCGACAAAAACATTCAGTACTTC
TRBJ2-1 | NA | NA | TRBV15 | CATSRDPVLPSSYNEQFF | TGTGCCACCAGCAGAGACCCCGTCCTACCGAGCTCCTACAATGAGCAGTTCTTC
TRBJ2-1 | TRBD2 | many | TRBV5-1 | CASSLGAGGEQFF | TGCGCCAGCAGCTTGGGTGCGGGGGGAGAGCAGTTCTTC
TRBJ1-4 | NA | NA | TRBV6-2/TRBV6-3 | CASSPKYLGEKLFF | TGTGCCAGCAGCCCGAAGTACCTAGGAGAAAAACTGTTTTTT
TRBJ2-2 | NA | NA | TRBV19 | CASRGSSDPSLNTGELFF | TGTGCCAGTAGGGGGTCTAGCGATCCTTCCCTGAACACCGGGGAGCTGTTTTTT
TRBJ1-2 | NA | few | TRBV4-1 | CASSQEVGRENGYTF | TGCGCCAGCAGCCAAGAGGTAGGGAGGGAAAATGGCTACACCTTC
TRBJ1-5 | TRBD1 | NA | TRBV19 | CASSPGQGLRQPQHF | TGTGCCAGTAGCCCAGGACAGGGTCTTCGTCAGCCCCAGCATTTT
TRBJ2-7 | TRBD2 | NA | TRBV4-1 | CASSQDTSGSDYEQYF | TGCGCCAGCAGCCAAGATACTAGCGGGAGCGACTACGAGCAGTACTTC
TRBJ1-5 | NA | NA | TRBV29-1 | CSVRHGSNQPQHF | TGCAGCGTCAGACACGGAAGCAATCAGCCCCAGCATTTT
TRBJ1-1 | TRBD1 | NA | TRBV5-1 | CASSPRDRGNTEAFF | TGCGCCAGCAGCCCCCGGGACAGGGGTAACACTGAAGCTTTCTTT
TRBJ2-7 | TRBD1 | NA | TRBV11-2 | CASSLTGPSEQYF | TGTGCCAGCAGCCTGACAGGGCCGTCCGAGCAGTACTTC
TRBJ2-5 | NA | NA | TRBV3-1/TRBV3-2 | CASSQGRGETQYF | TGTGCCAGCAGCCAAGGACGGGGGGAGACCCAGTACTTC
TRBJ2-1 | TRBD2 | NA | TRBV7-2 | CASTPYRGVSYNEQFF | TGTGCCAGCACCCCCTATCGGGGGGTATCCTACAATGAGCAGTTCTTC